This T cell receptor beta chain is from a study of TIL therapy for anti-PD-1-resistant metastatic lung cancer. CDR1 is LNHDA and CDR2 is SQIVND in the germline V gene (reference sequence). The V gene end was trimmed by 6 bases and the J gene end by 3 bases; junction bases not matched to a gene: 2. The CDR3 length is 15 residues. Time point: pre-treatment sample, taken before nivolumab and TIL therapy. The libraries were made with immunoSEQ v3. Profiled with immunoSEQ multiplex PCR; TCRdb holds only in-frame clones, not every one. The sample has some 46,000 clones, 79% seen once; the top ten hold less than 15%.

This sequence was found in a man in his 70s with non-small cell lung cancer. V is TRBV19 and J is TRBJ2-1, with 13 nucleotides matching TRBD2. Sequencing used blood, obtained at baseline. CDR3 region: CASRTSGGRYNEQFF. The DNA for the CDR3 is TGTGCCAGTAGGACTAGCGGGGGGCGCTACAATGAGCAGTTCTTC.